Given below is one T cell receptor beta chain in context. Its antigen is as yet unknown. This specimen comes from a study of beta chain features in type 1 diabetes. Study details: All of the samples together had 85 million to 140 million sorted cells examined.

Germline CDR1 and CDR2: SQVTM and ANQGSEA. This CDR3 has 13 residues. After removal of 4 bases from V and 8 bases from J, the junction contained 10 bases not matched to a gene. All of the isolated RNA was reverse transcribed, so expressed TCRB transcripts were sequenced. The data were produced by immunoSEQ multiplex PCR, yet TCRdb's version contains in-frame clones alone and is incomplete. The table records approximately 29,000 clones, roughly 61% of them present only once. Study-level findings and limits: Patients with Type 1 diabetes showed moderately but significantly shorter TCRB CDR3s in all four CD4+ subsets.

This clonotype was obtained from a woman aged 30 to 39 with type 1 diabetes. Sequencing was done on a sample of Tregs from blood. The chain has TRBV29-1 and TRBJ1-2; TRBD1 aligns across 7 bases. In DNA, the CDR3 is TGCAGCGTTGCGGGAAGAACAGGGGACGGCTACACCTTC. It codes for CSVAGRTGDGYTF.